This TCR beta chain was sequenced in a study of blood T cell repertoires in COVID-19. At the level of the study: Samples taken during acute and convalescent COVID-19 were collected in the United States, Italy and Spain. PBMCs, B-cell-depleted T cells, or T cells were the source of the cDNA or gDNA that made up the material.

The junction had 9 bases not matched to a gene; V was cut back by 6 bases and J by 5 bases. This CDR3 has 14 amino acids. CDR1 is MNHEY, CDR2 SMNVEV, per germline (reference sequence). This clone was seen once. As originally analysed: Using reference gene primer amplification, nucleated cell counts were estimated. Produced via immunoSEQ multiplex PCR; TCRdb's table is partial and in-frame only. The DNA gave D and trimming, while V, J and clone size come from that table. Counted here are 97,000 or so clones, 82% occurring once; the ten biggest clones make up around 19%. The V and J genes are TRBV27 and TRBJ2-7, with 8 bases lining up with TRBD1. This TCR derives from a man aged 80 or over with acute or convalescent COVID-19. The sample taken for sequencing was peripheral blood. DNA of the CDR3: TGTGCCAGCAGCCCTCAGGGGGCGCGAAACGAGCAGTACTTC. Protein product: CASSPQGARNEQYF.